Many counts were recorded for the clone carrying this T cell receptor beta chain. No antigen is known for it. MiXCR, applied by TCRdb to the RACE reads, yields one record per CDR3 protein. Of roughly 40,000 distinct CDR3 sequences listed, roughly a tenth are singletons. This sample stems from a study of human T cells and chemical hapten exposure. Across the whole study: Sensitizing treatment utilized 2% DPC over a roughly 2 cm by roughly 2 cm portion of upper inner arm skin. Predominantly women, the patients had alopecia areata, totalis or universalis. Findings of the study overall: PT1 expanded TCR counts and patch test score correlated positively.

This sample's time point: patch test 2, 6 weeks after DPC sensitization. Treatment reported: therapeutic diphenylcyclopropenone sensitization with weekly scalp DPC. The total RNA was obtained from whole blood that was not fractionated. People who gave samples had alopecia, were 18 to 70 years old, and were suitable for DPC. V was clipped by 3 bases and J by 0 bases, with 6 bases between them. The germline gives CDR1 SNHLY, CDR2 FYNNEI. The CDR3 sequence is 15 residues long. The chain combines TRBV2 with TRBJ1-6; D gene uncertain. Sequenced here: whole blood, sampled in connection with sensitization to the hapten diphenylcyclopropenone (DPC). The TCR comes from a woman in her twenties or thirties with alopecia areata. Some clones in this sample may be carry-over from other donors' samples. CDR3: CASSDRFSYNSPLHF. CDR3 DNA: TGTGCCAGCAGTGACAGGTTCTCCTATAATTCACCCCTCCACTTT.